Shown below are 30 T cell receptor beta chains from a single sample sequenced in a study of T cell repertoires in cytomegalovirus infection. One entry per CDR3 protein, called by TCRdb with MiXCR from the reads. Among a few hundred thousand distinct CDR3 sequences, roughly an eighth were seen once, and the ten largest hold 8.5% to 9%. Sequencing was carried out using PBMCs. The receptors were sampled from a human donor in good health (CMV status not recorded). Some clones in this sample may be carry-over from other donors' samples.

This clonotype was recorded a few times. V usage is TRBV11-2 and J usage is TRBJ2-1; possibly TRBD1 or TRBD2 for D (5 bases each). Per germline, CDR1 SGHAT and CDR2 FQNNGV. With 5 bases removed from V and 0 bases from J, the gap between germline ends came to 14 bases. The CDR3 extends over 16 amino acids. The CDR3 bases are TGTGCCAGCAGCAATGGGGCGGGTGGCTCCTACAATGAGCAGTTCTTC. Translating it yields CASSNGAGGSYNEQFF.

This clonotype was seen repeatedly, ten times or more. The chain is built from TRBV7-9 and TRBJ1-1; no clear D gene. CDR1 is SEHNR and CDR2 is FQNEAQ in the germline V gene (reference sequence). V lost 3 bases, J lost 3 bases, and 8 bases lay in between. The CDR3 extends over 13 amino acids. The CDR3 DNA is TGTGCCAGCAGCTTCGACACTTACACTGAAGCTTTCTTT. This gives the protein CASSFDTYTEAFF.

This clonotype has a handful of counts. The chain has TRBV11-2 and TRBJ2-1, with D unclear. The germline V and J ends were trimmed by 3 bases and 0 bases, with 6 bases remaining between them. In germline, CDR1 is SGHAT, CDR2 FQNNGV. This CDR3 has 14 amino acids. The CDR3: CASSFPGSYNEQFF. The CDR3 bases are TGTGCCAGCAGCTTCCCAGGCTCCTACAATGAGCAGTTCTTC.

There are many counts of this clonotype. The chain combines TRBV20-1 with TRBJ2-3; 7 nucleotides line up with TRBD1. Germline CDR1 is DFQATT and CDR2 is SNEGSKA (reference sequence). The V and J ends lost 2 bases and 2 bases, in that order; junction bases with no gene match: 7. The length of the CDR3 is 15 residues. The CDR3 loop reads CSARSGTELTDTQYF. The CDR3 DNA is TGCAGTGCTAGATCCGGGACAGAGCTCACAGATACGCAGTATTTT.

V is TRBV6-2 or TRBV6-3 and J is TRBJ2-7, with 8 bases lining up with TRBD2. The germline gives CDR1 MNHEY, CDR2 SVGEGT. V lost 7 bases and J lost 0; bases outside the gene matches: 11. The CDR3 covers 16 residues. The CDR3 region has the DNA TGTGCCAGCACCCCTTTAGCGGGACGAATCTCCTACGAGCAGTACTTC. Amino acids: CASTPLAGRISYEQYF.

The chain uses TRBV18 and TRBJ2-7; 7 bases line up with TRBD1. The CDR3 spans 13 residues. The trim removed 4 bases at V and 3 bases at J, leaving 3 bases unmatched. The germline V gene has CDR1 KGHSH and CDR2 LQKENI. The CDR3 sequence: CASSLGQDYEQYF. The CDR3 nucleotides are TGTGCCAGCTCACTTGGACAGGACTACGAGCAGTACTTC.

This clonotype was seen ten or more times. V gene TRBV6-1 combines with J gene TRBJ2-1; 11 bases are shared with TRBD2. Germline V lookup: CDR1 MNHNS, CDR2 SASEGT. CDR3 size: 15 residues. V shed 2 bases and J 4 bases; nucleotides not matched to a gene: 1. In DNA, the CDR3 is TGTGCCAGCAGTGAACTAGCGGGGGGTTACAATGAGCAGTTCTTC. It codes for CASSELAGGYNEQFF.

The DNA of the CDR3 is TGCGCCAGCAGCTTGGAAGGGAACGGAGGCTACACCTTC. Translated: CASSLEGNGGYTF. The J gene is TRBJ1-2, the V gene TRBV5-1; unclear D gene. V was cut by 0 bases and J by 8 bases, with 11 bases left in between. The germline V gene has CDR1 SGHRS and CDR2 YFSETQ. The length of the CDR3 is 13 residues.

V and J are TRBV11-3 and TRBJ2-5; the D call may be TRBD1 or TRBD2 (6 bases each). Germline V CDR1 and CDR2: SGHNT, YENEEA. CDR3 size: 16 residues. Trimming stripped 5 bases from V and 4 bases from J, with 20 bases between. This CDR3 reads CASSAGGRGSGETQYF. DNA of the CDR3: TGTGCCAGCAGCGCCGGGGGCAGGGGTTCAGGAGAGACCCAGTACTTC.

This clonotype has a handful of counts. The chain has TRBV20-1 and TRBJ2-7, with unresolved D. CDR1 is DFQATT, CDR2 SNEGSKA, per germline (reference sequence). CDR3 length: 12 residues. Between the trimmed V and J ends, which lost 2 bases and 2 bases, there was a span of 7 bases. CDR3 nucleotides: TGCAGTGCTAGACAGGTAGCCTACGAGCAGTACTTC. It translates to CSARQVAYEQYF.

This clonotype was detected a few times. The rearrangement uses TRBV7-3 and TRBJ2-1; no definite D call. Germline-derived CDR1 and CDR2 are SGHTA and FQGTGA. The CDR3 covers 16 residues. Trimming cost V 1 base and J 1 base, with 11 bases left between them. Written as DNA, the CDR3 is TGTGCCAGCAGCTTAAATAGACCAACTTCCTACAATGAGCAGTTCTTC. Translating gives CASSLNRPTSYNEQFF.

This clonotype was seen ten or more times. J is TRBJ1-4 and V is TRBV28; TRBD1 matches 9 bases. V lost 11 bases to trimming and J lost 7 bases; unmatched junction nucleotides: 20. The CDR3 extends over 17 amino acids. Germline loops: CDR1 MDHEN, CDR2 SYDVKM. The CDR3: CAGSAGQGDGLGEKLFF. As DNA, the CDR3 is TGTGCCGGTTCTGCGGGACAGGGTGATGGTTTGGGTGAAAAACTGTTTTTT.

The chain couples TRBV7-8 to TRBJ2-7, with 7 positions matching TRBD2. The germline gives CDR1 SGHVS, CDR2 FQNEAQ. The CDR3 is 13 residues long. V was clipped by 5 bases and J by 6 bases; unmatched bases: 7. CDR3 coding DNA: TGTGCCAGCAGCGAGACGGGGAGGGGCGAGCAGTACTTC. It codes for CASSETGRGEQYF.

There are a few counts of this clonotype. CDR3 amino acids: CASSLRTSGGLDTQYF. The CDR3 DNA reads as TGTGCCAGCAGCCTGCGGACTAGCGGGGGTTTAGATACGCAGTATTTT. The chain employs TRBV9 and TRBJ2-3, with TRBD2 identical over 13 bases. Germline V CDR1 and CDR2: SGDLS, YYNGEE. Losses at the gene ends were 4 bases for V and 5 bases for J; bases not matched to a gene: 7. CDR3 size: 16 residues.

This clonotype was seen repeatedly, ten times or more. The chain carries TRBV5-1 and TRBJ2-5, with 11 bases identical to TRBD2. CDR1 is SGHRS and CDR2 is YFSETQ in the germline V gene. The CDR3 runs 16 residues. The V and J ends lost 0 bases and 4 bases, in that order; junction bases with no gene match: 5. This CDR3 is CASSLAEGLAGETQYF. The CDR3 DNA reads TGCGCCAGCAGCTTGGCCGAAGGACTAGCGGGAGAGACCCAGTACTTC.

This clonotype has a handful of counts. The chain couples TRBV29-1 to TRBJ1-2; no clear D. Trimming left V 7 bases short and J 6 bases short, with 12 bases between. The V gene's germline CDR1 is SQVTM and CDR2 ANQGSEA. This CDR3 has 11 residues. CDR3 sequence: CSAPVGHGYTF. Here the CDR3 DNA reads TGCAGCGCTCCCGTAGGGCATGGCTACACCTTC.

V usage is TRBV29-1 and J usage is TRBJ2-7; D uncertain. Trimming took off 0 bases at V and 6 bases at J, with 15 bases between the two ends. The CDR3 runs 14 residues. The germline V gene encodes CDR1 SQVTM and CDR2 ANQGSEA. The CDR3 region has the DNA TGCAGCGTTGAAGATCTCCCTGGATCGGGCGAGCAGTACTTC. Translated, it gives CSVEDLPGSGEQYF.

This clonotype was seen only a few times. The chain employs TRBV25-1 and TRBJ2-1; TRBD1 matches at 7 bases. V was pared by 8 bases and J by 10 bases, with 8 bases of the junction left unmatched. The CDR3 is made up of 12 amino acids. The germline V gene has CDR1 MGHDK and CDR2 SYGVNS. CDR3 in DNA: TGTGCCAGCTCCCCGACAGGGCGAGAGCAGTTCTTC. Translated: CASSPTGREQFF.

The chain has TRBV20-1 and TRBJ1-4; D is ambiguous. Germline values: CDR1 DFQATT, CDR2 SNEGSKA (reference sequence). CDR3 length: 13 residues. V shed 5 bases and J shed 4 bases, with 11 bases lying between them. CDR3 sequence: CSALERDNEKLFF. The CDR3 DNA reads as TGCAGTGCTCTGGAGAGAGATAATGAAAAACTGTTTTTT.

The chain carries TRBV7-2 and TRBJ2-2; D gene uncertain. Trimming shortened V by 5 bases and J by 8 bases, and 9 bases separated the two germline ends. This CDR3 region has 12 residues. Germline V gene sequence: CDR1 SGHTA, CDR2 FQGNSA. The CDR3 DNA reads TGTGCCAGCAGCATTTGGCGGGGGGAGCTGTTTTTT. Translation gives CASSIWRGELFF.

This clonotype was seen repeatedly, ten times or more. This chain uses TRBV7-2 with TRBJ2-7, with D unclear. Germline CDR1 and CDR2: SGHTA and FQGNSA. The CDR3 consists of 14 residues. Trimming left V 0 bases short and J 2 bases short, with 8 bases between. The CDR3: CASSLAFGPYEQYF. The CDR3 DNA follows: TGTGCCAGCAGCTTAGCGTTCGGCCCCTACGAGCAGTACTTC. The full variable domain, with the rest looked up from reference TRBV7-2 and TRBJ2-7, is GAGVSQSPSNKVTEKGKDVELRCDPISGHTALYWYRQSLGQGLEFLIYFQGNSAPDKSGLPSDRFSAERTGGSVSTLTIQRTQQEDSAVYLCASSLAFGPYEQYFGPGTRLTVT.

CDR3 DNA sequence: TGTGCCAGCAGTTTGATCGGGACAGACGCCTCCTACGAGCAGTACTTC. Protein: CASSLIGTDASYEQYF. The V call is TRBV28, the J call TRBJ2-7; 7 nucleotides match TRBD1. Losses at the gene ends were 3 bases for V and 0 bases for J; bases not matched to a gene: 8. The CDR3 is 16 residues long. The V gene's germline CDR1 is MDHEN and CDR2 SYDVKM.

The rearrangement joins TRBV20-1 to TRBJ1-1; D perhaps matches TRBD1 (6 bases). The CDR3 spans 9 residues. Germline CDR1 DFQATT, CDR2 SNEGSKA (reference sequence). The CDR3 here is CRAGEDAFF. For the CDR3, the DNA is TGCAGGGCAGGGGAGGACGCTTTCTTT.

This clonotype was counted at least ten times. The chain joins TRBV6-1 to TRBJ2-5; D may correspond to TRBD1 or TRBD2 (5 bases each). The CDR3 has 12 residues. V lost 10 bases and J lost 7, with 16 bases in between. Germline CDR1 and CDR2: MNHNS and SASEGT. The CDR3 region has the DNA TGTGCCACTGGGACCGTTGGAGGGACCCAGTACTTC. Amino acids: CATGTVGGTQYF.

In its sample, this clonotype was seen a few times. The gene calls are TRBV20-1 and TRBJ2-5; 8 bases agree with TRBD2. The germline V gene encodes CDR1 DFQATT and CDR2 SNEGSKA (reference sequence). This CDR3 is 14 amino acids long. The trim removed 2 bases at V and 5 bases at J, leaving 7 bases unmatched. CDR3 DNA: TGCAGTGCTAGATGGGGACTAGGAGGGGAGACCCAGTACTTC. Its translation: CSARWGLGGETQYF.

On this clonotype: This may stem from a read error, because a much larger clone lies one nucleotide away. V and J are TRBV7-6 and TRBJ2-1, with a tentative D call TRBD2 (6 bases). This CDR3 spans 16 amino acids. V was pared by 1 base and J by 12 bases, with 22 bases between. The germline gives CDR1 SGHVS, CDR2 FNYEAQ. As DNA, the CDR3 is TGTGCCAGCAGCTTAGATTTGGCTAGCGCGATCCATGGGCAGTTCTTC. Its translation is CASSLDLASAIHGQFF.

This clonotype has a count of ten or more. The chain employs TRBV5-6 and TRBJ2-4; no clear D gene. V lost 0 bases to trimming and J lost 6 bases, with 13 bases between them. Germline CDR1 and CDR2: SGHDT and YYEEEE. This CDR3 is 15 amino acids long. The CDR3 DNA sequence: TGTGCCAGCAGCTTGGTAGAGAAGGGATCAAACATTCAGTACTTC. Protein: CASSLVEKGSNIQYF. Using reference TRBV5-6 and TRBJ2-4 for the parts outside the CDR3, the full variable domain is DAGVTQSPTHLIKTRGQQVTLRCSPKSGHDTVSWYQQALGQGPQFIFQYYEEEERQRGNFPDRFSGHQFPNYSSELNVNALLLGDSALYLCASSLVEKGSNIQYFGAGTRLSVL.

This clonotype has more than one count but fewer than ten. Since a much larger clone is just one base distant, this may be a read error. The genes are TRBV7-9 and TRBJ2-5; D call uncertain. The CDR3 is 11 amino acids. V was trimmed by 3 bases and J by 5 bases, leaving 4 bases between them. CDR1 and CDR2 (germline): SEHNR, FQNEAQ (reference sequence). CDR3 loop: CASSLFETQYF. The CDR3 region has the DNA TGTGCCAGCAGCTTGTTTGAGACCCAGTACTTC. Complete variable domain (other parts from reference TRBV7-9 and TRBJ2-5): DTGVSQNPRHKITKRGQNVTFRCDPISEHNRLYWYRQTLGQGPEFLTYFQNEAQLEKSRLLSDRFSAERPKGSFSTLEIQRTEQGDSAMYLCASSLFETQYFGPGTRLLVL.

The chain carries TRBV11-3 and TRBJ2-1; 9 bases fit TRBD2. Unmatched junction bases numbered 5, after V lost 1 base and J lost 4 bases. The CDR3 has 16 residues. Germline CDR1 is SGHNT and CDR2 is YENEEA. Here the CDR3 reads CASSLGGAGGYNEQFF. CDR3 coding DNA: TGTGCCAGCAGCTTAGGTGGAGCGGGGGGATACAATGAGCAGTTCTTC.

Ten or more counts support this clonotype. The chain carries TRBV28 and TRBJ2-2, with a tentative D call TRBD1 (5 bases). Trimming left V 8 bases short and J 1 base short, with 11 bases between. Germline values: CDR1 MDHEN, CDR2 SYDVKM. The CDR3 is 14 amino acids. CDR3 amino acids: CASHRLLNTGELFF. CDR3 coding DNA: TGTGCCAGCCACAGGTTACTGAACACCGGGGAGCTGTTTTTT.